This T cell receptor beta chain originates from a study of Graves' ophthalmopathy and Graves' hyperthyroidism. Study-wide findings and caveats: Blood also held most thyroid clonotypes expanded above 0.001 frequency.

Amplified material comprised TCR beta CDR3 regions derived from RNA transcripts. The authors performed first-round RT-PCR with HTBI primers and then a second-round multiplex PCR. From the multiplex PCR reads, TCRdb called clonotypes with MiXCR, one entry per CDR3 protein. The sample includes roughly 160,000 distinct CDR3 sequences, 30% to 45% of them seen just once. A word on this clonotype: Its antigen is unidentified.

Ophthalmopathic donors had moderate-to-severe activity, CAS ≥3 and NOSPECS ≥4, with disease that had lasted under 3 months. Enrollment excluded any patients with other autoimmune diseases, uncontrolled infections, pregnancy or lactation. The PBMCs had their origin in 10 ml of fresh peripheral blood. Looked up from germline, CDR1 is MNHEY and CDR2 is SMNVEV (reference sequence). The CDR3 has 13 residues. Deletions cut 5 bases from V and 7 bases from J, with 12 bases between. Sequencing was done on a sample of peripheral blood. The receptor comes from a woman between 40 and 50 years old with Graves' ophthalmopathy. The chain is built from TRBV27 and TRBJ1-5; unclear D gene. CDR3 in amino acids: CASSPIPWQPQHF. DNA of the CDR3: TGTGCCAGCAGTCCTATTCCTTGGCAGCCCCAGCATTTT.